The clone carrying this T cell receptor beta chain was counted once. This sample was included in a study of blood T cell repertoires in COVID-19. Study details: Italy, Spain and the United States were the sources of the convalescent and acute COVID-19 samples. Sources were T cells, B-cell-depleted T cells, or PBMCs; the material itself was cDNA or gDNA.

Authors' analysis steps: Amplification of reference gene primers provided the estimated nucleated cell counts. Here immunoSEQ multiplex PCR was the method, and the copy in TCRdb shows in-frame clones only, minus some. Clone size and the V and J calls come from that table; the DNA yielded D and trimming. The table records more than 250,000 clones, approximately 80% of them present only once. V shed 7 bases and J shed 3 bases, with 12 bases lying between them. The CDR3 covers 14 residues. The germline V gene encodes CDR1 LNHDA and CDR2 SQIVND (reference sequence). What was sequenced was PBMCs or T cells enriched from blood (not recorded which). The clonotype comes from a man in his forties or fifties who had been exposed to COVID-19. This chain links TRBV19 with TRBJ2-2, with a tentative D call TRBD2 (5 bases). The CDR3 reads CASISGRHTGELFF. The CDR3 bases are TGTGCCAGTATAAGCGGCAGGCACACCGGGGAGCTGTTTTTT.